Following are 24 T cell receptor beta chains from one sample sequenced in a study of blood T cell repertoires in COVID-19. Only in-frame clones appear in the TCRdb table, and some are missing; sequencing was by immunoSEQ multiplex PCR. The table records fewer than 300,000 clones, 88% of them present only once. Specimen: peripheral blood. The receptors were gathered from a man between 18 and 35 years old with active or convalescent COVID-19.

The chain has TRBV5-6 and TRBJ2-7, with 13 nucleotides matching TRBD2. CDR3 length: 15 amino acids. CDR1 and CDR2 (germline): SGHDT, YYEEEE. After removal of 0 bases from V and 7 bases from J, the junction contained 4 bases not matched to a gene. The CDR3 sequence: CASSLGLAGGSEQYF. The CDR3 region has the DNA TGTGCCAGCAGCTTGGGACTAGCGGGGGGAAGTGAGCAGTACTTC.

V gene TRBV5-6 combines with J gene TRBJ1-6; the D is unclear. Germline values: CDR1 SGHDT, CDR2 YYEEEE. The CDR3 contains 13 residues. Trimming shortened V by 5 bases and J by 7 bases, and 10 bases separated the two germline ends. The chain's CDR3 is CASSAGGNSPLHF. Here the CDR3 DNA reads TGTGCCAGCAGTGCGGGAGGAAATTCACCCCTCCACTTT.

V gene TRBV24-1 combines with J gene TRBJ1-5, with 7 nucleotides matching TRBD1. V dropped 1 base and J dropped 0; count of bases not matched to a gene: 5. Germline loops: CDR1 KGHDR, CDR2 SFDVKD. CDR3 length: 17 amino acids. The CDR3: CATSDFDRVSSNQPQHF. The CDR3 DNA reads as TGTGCCACCAGTGATTTCGACAGGGTAAGTAGCAATCAGCCCCAGCATTTT.

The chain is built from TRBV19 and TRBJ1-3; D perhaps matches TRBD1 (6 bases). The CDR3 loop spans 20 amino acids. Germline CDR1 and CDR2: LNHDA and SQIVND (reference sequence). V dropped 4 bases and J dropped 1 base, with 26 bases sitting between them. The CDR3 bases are TGTGCCAGTAGTACCGGGGCTTTGACAGGACTTAAGACGTCTGGAAACACCATATATTTT. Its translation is CASSTGALTGLKTSGNTIYF.

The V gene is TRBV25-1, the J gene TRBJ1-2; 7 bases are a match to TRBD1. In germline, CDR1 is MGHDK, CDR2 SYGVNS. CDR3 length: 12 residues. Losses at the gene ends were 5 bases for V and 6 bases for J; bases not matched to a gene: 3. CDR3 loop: CASSLTGDGYTF. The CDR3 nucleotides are TGTGCCAGCAGTCTCACAGGGGATGGCTACACCTTC.

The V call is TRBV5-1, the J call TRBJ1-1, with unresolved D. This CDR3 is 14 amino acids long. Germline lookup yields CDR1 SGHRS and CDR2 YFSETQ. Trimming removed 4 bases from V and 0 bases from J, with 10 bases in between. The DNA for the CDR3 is TGCGCCAGCAGCCTAGGTCCAATGAACACTGAAGCTTTCTTT. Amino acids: CASSLGPMNTEAFF.

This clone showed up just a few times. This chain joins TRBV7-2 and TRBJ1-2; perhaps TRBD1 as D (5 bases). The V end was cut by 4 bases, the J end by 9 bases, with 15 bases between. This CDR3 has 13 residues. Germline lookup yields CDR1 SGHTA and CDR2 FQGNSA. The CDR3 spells CASSSTVLVSYTF. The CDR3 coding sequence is TGTGCCAGCAGCTCGACAGTGCTGGTGAGCTACACCTTC.

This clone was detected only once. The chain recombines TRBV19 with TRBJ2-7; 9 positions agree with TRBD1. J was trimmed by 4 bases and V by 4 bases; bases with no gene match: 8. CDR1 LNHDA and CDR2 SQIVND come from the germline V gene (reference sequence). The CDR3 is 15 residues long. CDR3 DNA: TGTGCCAGTAGTACACAACAGGGGGCGGGATACGAGCAGTACTTC. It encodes CASSTQQGAGYEQYF.

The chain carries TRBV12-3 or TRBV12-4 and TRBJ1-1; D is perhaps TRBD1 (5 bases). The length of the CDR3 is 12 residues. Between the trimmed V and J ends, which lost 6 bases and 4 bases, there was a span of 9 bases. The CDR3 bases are TGTGCCAGCAGGCCAGGGTCCACTGAAGCTTTCTTT. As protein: CASRPGSTEAFF.

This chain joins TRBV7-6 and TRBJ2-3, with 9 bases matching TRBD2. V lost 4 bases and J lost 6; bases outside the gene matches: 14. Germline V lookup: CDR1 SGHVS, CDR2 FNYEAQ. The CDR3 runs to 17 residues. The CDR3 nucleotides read TGTGCCAGCAGCTCCCGACCGGCTAGCGGGGTTGTGGATACGCAGTATTTT. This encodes CASSSRPASGVVDTQYF.

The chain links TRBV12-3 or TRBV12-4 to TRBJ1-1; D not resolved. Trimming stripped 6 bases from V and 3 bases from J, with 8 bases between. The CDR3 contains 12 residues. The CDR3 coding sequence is TGTGCCAGCAGGGGAGGTGACACTGAAGCTTTCTTT. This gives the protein CASRGGDTEAFF.

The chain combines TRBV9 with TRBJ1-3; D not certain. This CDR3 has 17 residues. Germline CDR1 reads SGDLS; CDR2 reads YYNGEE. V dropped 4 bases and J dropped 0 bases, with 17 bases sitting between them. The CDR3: CASSSTRTSHSGNTIYF. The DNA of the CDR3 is TGTGCCAGCAGCTCGACAAGAACTAGCCACTCTGGAAACACCATATATTTT.

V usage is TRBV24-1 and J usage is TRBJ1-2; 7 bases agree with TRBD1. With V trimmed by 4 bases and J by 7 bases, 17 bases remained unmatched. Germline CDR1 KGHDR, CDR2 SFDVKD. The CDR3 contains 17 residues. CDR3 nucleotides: TGTGCCACCAGTGACAGGACAGGCGCCGGTTCGAAGAGTGGCTACACCTTC. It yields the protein CATSDRTGAGSKSGYTF.

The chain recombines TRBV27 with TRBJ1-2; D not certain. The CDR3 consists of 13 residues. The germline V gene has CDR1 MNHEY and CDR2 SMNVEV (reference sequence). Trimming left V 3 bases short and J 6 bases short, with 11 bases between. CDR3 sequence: CASSFSQQNGYTF. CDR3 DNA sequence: TGTGCCAGCAGTTTCTCCCAACAGAATGGCTACACCTTC.

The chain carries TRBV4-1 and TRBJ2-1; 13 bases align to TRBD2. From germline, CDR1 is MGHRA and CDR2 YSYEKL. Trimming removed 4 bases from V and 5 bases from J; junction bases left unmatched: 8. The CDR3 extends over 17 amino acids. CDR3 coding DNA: TGCGCCAGCAGCCCAAGGACTAGCGGGAGACCCGACAATGAGCAGTTCTTC. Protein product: CASSPRTSGRPDNEQFF.

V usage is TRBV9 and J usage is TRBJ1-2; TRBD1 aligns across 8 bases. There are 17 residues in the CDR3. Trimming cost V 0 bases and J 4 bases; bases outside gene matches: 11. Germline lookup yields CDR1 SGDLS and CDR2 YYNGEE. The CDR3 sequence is CASSVAPGQDDLYGYTF. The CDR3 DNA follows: TGTGCCAGCAGCGTAGCGCCGGGACAGGATGACCTCTATGGCTACACCTTC.

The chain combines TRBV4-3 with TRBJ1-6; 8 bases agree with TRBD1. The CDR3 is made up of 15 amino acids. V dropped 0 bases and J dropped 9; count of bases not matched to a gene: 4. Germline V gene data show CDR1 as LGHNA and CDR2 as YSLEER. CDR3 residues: CASSQENRGVSPLHF. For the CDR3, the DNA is TGCGCCAGCAGCCAAGAGAACAGGGGGGTTTCACCCCTCCACTTT.

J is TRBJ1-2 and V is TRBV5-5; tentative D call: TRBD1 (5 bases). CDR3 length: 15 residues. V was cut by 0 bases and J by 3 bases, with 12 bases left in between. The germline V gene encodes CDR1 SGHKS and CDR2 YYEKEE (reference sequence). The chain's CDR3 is CASSLAGGGDYGYTF. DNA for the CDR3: TGTGCCAGCAGCTTGGCGGGCGGGGGGGACTATGGCTACACCTTC.

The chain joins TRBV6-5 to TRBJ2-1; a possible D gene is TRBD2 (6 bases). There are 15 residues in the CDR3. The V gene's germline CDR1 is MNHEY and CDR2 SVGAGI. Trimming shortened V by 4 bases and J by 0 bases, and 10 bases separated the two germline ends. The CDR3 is CASSSGTDSYNEQFF. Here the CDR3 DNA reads TGTGCCAGCAGTTCAGGGACTGACTCCTACAATGAGCAGTTCTTC.

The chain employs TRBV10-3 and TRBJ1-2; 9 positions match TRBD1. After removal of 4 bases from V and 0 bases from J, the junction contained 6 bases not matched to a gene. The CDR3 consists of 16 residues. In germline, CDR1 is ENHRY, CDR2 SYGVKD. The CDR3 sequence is CAISAGDRATNYGYTF. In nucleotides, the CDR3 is TGTGCCATCAGTGCCGGGGACAGGGCTACTAACTATGGCTACACCTTC.

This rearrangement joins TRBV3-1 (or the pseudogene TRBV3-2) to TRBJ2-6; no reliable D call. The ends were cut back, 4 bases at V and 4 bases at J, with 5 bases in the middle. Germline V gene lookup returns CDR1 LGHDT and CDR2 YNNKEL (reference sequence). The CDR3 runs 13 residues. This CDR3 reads CASSLRGANVLTF. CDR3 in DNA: TGTGCCAGCAGCCTACGGGGGGCCAACGTCCTGACTTTC.

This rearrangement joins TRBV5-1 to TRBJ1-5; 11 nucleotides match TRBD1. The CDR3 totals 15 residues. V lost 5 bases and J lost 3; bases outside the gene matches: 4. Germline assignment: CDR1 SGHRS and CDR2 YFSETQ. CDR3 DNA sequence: TGCGCCAGCAGACCGGGACAGGGGGACAATCAGCCCCAGCATTTT. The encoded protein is CASRPGQGDNQPQHF.

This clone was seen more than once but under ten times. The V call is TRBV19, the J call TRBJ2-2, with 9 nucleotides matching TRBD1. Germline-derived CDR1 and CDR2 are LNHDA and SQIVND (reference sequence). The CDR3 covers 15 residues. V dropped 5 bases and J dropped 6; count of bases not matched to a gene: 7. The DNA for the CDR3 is TGTGCCAGTAGTCAGGGACAGGGCTACCCCGGGGAGCTGTTTTTT. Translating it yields CASSQGQGYPGELFF.

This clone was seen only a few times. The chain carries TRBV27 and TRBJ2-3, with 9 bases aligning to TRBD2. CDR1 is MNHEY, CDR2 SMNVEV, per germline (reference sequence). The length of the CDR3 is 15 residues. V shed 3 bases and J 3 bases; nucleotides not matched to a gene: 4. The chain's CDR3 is CASSFVAGGTDTQYF. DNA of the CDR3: TGTGCCAGCAGTTTCGTGGCGGGGGGGACAGATACGCAGTATTTT.